Below are 6 T cell receptor beta chains sequenced from a single sample in a study of blood T cell repertoires in COVID-19. Data came from immunoSEQ multiplex PCR; TCRdb stores just in-frame clones and leaves some out. The repertoire has about 350,000 clones, more than 75% of them found once; the top ten carry around 3.5%. Sequenced material: peripheral blood. The source of these receptors is a woman aged 18-29 years who had recovered from COVID-19.

The chain has TRBV7-2 and TRBJ2-2, with a weak D call TRBD2 (6 bases). CDR1 is SGHTA and CDR2 is FQGNSA in the germline V gene. The CDR3 length is 19 residues. Trimming removed 3 bases at V and 3 bases at J, with 23 bases between. The DNA for the CDR3 is TGTGCCAGCAGCTTCCTCCCGTCCGGGAGTAGGTGGGACACCGGGGAGCTGTTTTTT. This gives the protein CASSFLPSGSRWDTGELFF.

This clone was recorded once. The rearrangement links TRBV29-1 to TRBJ2-2; maybe TRBD2 (6 bases). V lost 0 bases to trimming and J lost 5 bases, with 13 bases between them. This CDR3 region has 15 residues. From germline, CDR1 is SQVTM and CDR2 ANQGSEA. The CDR3 sequence: CSVEDLGGGTGELFF. In DNA, the CDR3 is TGCAGCGTTGAAGATCTCGGGGGAGGTACCGGGGAGCTGTTTTTT.

This clone was picked up a small number of times. V gene TRBV6-5 combines with J gene TRBJ2-1, with D maybe TRBD1 (5 bases). CDR3 length: 15 residues. Germline V gene sequence: CDR1 MNHEY, CDR2 SVGAGI. V dropped 6 bases and J dropped 0 bases, with 12 bases sitting between them. As DNA, the CDR3 is TGTGCCAGCAGCTCCACAGGATCCTCCTACAATGAGCAGTTCTTC. Its translation is CASSSTGSSYNEQFF.

This clone has a single count. The chain couples TRBV6-2 or TRBV6-3 to TRBJ2-6; a weak D match, TRBD2 (5 bases). Germline CDR1 MNHEY, CDR2 SVGEGT. The CDR3 has 15 residues. V dropped 2 bases and J dropped 5 bases, with 10 bases sitting between them. The CDR3 loop is CASSYLPGRANVLTF. Here the CDR3 DNA reads TGTGCCAGCAGTTACCTTCCCGGGAGGGCCAACGTCCTGACTTTC.

Only one count was recorded for this clone. The rearrangement links TRBV19 to TRBJ2-2, with TRBD2 identical over 9 bases. Germline assignment: CDR1 LNHDA and CDR2 SQIVND (reference sequence). Trimming took 3 bases from V and 0 from J; bases not matched to a gene: 2. The CDR3 has 16 residues. Here the CDR3 reads CASSIVAGANTGELFF. CDR3 nucleotide sequence: TGTGCCAGTAGTATTGTAGCGGGAGCGAACACCGGGGAGCTGTTTTTT.

The CDR3 region has the DNA TGTGCCAGCAGCTTAGGGGGCAGGAACACCGGGGAGCTGTTTTTT. Residues: CASSLGGRNTGELFF. The chain is built from TRBV5-5 and TRBJ2-2; TRBD1 matches 7 bases. V lost 2 bases and J lost 1; bases outside the gene matches: 2. The CDR3 loop spans 15 amino acids. Germline V gives CDR1 SGHKS, CDR2 YYEKEE (reference sequence).